Listed here are 18 T cell receptor beta chains from one sample, sequenced in a study of blood T cell repertoires in COVID-19. Some clones are missing from TCRdb's copy, which holds only in-frame ones; the method was immunoSEQ multiplex PCR. The sample includes some 90,000 clones, approximately 82% of them seen just once. The sample comprised peripheral blood. The receptors were sampled from a man aged 65-85 years with active or convalescent COVID-19.

Points on this clone: Other DNA sequences from this sample encode an identical CDR3 as well. The chain recombines TRBV19 with TRBJ2-7; D is possibly TRBD1 (6 bases). With 3 bases removed from V and 3 bases from J, the gap between germline ends came to 9 bases. This CDR3 contains 13 residues. Germline CDR1 is LNHDA and CDR2 is SQIVND (reference sequence). The CDR3 is CASSIVGGYEQYF. In DNA form, the CDR3 reads TGTGCCAGTAGTATTGTAGGGGGCTACGAGCAGTACTTC.

Here the CDR3 reads CASSLAGQGSYGYTF. CDR3 DNA: TGTGCCAGCAGCTTAGCCGGTCAGGGGAGCTATGGCTACACCTTC. V and J are TRBV7-2 and TRBJ1-2, with D tentatively TRBD1 (6 bases). CDR1 SGHTA and CDR2 FQGNSA come from the germline V gene. Trimming left V 0 bases short and J 4 bases short, with 12 bases between. There are 15 residues in the CDR3.

The chain uses TRBV5-6 and TRBJ2-7; D might be TRBD2 (6 bases). This CDR3 contains 14 residues. Trimming pared 0 bases from V and 7 bases from J, leaving 14 bases between. Germline CDR1 and CDR2: SGHDT and YYEEEE. The CDR3 region has the DNA TGTGCCAGCAGCTTGGGACTGAGTGCGGGGGAGCAGTACTTC. This sequence encodes CASSLGLSAGEQYF.

The chain joins TRBV30 to TRBJ2-7, with 7 bases that match TRBD1. CDR1 is GTSNPN, CDR2 SVGIG, per germline (reference sequence). There are 16 residues in the CDR3. V trimming: 2 bases; J trimming: 4 bases; junction bases outside the gene matches: 14. CDR3 region: CAWSPRVGRGLYEQYF. Here the CDR3 DNA reads TGTGCCTGGAGTCCACGGGTGGGCAGGGGGTTATACGAGCAGTACTTC. Looking up the rest from reference TRBV30 and TRBJ2-7 gives the full variable domain: SQTIHQWPATLVQPVGSPLSLECTVEGTSNPNLYWYRQAAGRGLQLLFYSVGIGQISSEVPQNLSASRPQDRQFILSSKKLLLSDSGFYLCAWSPRVGRGLYEQYFGPGTRLTVT.

V usage is TRBV4-1 and J usage is TRBJ1-1, with a possible D match to TRBD1 (6 bases). V shed 5 bases and J shed 2 bases, with 12 bases lying between them. Germline CDR1 and CDR2: MGHRA and YSYEKL. The length of the CDR3 is 14 residues. CDR3 loop: CASSVRQANTEAFF. CDR3 sequence (DNA): TGCGCCAGCAGCGTTCGACAGGCAAACACTGAAGCTTTCTTT.

The chain joins TRBV3-1 (or the pseudogene TRBV3-2) to TRBJ2-7; D gene ambiguous. Germline assignment: CDR1 LGHDT and CDR2 YNNKEL (reference sequence). This CDR3 has 15 amino acids. V shed 1 base and J shed 0 bases, with 10 bases lying between them. This chain's CDR3 is CASSQGVGRSYEQYF. In nucleotides, the CDR3 is TGTGCCAGCAGCCAAGGGGTGGGCCGCTCCTACGAGCAGTACTTC.

The chain is built from TRBV19 and TRBJ1-1; possible D gene TRBD1, 6 bases. This CDR3 is 15 amino acids long. The germline V gene encodes CDR1 LNHDA and CDR2 SQIVND (reference sequence). Trimming removed 5 bases from V and 1 base from J, with 14 bases in between. DNA for the CDR3: TGTGCCAGTAGTTCCACGCGACAGGCGAACACTGAAGCTTTCTTT. The encoded protein is CASSSTRQANTEAFF.

The V and J genes are TRBV25-1 and TRBJ1-3; 9 nucleotides line up with TRBD1. The CDR3 length is 14 residues. CDR1 and CDR2 from the germline V gene are MGHDK and SYGVNS. V lost 3 bases and J lost 8; bases outside the gene matches: 5. The CDR3 bases are TGTGCCAGCAGTGACCCGGGACAGGGCTACACCATATATTTT. It codes for CASSDPGQGYTIYF.

The V call is TRBV2, the J call TRBJ2-1, with 12 nucleotides matching TRBD2. The CDR3 is made up of 16 amino acids. Germline V gives CDR1 SNHLY, CDR2 FYNNEI. V lost 8 bases and J lost 12; bases outside the gene matches: 17. CDR3 sequence reads: CASSAPTSGGAGVQFF. Written as DNA, the CDR3 is TGTGCCAGCTCCGCCCCGACTAGCGGGGGTGCGGGTGTGCAGTTCTTC.

The chain is built from TRBV4-2 and TRBJ1-2, with 10 bases lining up with TRBD1. This CDR3 has 14 amino acids. Germline CDR1 LGHNA, CDR2 YNFKEQ. V trimming: 2 bases; J trimming: 9 bases; junction bases outside the gene matches: 6. The CDR3 DNA follows: TGTGCCAGCAGCCAACCAGGGACAGGGGAAAGCTACACCTTC. It yields the protein CASSQPGTGESYTF.

This chain uses TRBV5-8 with TRBJ1-2; D might be TRBD1 (5 bases). The germline V and J ends were trimmed by 0 bases and 6 bases, with 18 bases remaining between them. CDR1 and CDR2 from the germline V gene are SGHTS and YDEGEE. CDR3 length equals 16 residues. The CDR3 sequence: CASSLVTARPSNGYTF. The CDR3 DNA follows: TGTGCCAGCAGCTTGGTGACAGCTAGACCTAGTAATGGCTACACCTTC.

The V and J genes are TRBV6-2 or TRBV6-3 and TRBJ2-7; D ambiguous. Germline CDR1 reads MNHEY; CDR2 reads SVGEGT. V shed 0 bases and J shed 6 bases, with 15 bases lying between them. The CDR3 loop spans 15 amino acids. CDR3 sequence: CASSYSTRSQLEQYF. In nucleotides, the CDR3 is TGTGCCAGCAGTTACTCGACCAGGTCACAACTCGAGCAGTACTTC.

This clone occurred once. J is TRBJ2-7 and V is TRBV4-2, with TRBD1 identical over 8 bases. Trimming took 1 base from V and 6 from J; bases not matched to a gene: 8. CDR1 and CDR2 (germline): LGHNA, YNFKEQ. This CDR3 region has 15 residues. The DNA for the CDR3 is TGTGCCAGCAGCCAAGCCCTGGACAGGGTAACCGAGCAGTACTTC. Translation gives CASSQALDRVTEQYF.

Written as DNA, the CDR3 is TGCGCCAGCAGCTTGGGACAGGCCCCAGAGACCCAGTACTTC. This codes for CASSLGQAPETQYF. V gene TRBV5-1 combines with J gene TRBJ2-5, with a possible D match to TRBD1 (6 bases). V shed 0 bases and J shed 4 bases, with 10 bases lying between them. Germline values: CDR1 SGHRS, CDR2 YFSETQ. The CDR3 is 14 amino acids.

This sequence joins TRBV30 and TRBJ1-4; 10 nucleotides align to TRBD1. CDR3 length: 13 amino acids. Trimming cost V 4 bases and J 10 bases; bases outside gene matches: 6. Germline CDR1 reads GTSNPN; CDR2 reads SVGIG (reference sequence). This CDR3 is CAWTRDRGVKLFF. The CDR3 DNA reads TGTGCCTGGACGAGGGACAGGGGAGTAAAACTGTTTTTT.

V gene TRBV7-2 combines with J gene TRBJ1-6; D not certain. The ends were cut back, 2 bases at V and 9 bases at J, with 11 bases in the middle. CDR3 length: 14 amino acids. Looked up from germline, CDR1 is SGHTA and CDR2 is FQGNSA. The CDR3 DNA follows: TGTGCCAGCAGCTTACAGGTCTCTCCTTCACCCCTCCACTTT. Translation: CASSLQVSPSPLHF.

The J gene is TRBJ2-1, the V gene TRBV7-3; 8 bases agree with TRBD1. With V trimmed by 5 bases and J by 12 bases, 12 bases remained unmatched. Germline V gene sequence: CDR1 SGHTA, CDR2 FQGTGA. This CDR3 comprises 14 residues. In DNA form, the CDR3 reads TGTGCCAGCAGCCCGATCGGACAGGGAGAAGCGCAGTTCTTC. It translates to CASSPIGQGEAQFF.

CDR3 in amino acids: CASGGFRADEQFF. CDR3 sequence (DNA): TGTGCCAGCGGCGGGTTTAGGGCCGATGAGCAGTTCTTC. V and J are TRBV7-8 and TRBJ2-1, with D maybe TRBD2 (5 bases). The CDR3 has 13 residues. V was pared by 8 bases and J by 8 bases, with 16 bases between. Germline CDR1 SGHVS, CDR2 FQNEAQ.